Presented here are 28 T cell receptor beta chains from one specimen sequenced in a study of blood T cells in healthy people across ages. It was with a sample-barcoded 5' primer and a J-beta primer mix that a second PCR of roughly 7 to 12 cycles was run. TCRdb recomputed calls from the 5' RACE reads with MiXCR, one row per CDR3 protein. Altogether approximately 1.5 million distinct CDR3 sequences are present, around 36% being singletons, with the ten largest covering roughly 12%. The sample taken for sequencing was blood. These receptors all stem from a woman aged 30 to 39 in good health.

This clonotype was counted between two and nine times. This sequence joins TRBV20-1 and TRBJ2-7; 11 nucleotides align to TRBD1. The CDR3 loop spans 14 amino acids. Germline trimming cut 6 bases from V and 2 bases from J; bases unmatched to any gene: 6. Germline V gene sequence: CDR1 DFQATT, CDR2 SNEGSKA (reference sequence). Written as DNA, the CDR3 is TGCAGTGCGCGACCGGGACAGGGGGCCTACGAGCAGTACTTC. The encoded protein is CSARPGQGAYEQYF.

The J gene is TRBJ1-5, the V gene TRBV6-5; TRBD1 aligns across 7 bases. The J segment lost 1 base and the V segment lost 0 bases, leaving 3 bases of the junction unmatched. From germline, CDR1 is MNHEY and CDR2 SVGAGI. The CDR3 length is 16 residues. CDR3 amino acids: CASSYSGTASNQPQHF. The CDR3 DNA sequence: TGTGCCAGCAGTTACTCGGGGACAGCGAGCAATCAGCCCCAGCATTTT.

The chain carries TRBV6-2 or TRBV6-3 and TRBJ1-5, with unresolved D. Per the germline V gene, CDR1 is MNHEY and CDR2 is SVGEGT. The CDR3 consists of 12 residues. V lost 7 bases and J 6 bases, leaving 10 bases between the germline ends. DNA of the CDR3: TGTGCCAGCATGAGGCCAGCTCAGCCCCAGCATTTT. This codes for CASMRPAQPQHF.

This rearrangement joins TRBV28 to TRBJ2-1; D gene uncertain. This CDR3 region has 13 residues. Between the trimmed V and J ends, which lost 4 bases and 4 bases, there was a span of 8 bases. Germline-derived CDR1 and CDR2 are MDHEN and SYDVKM. CDR3 loop: CASSSLLYNEQFF. The DNA of the CDR3 is TGTGCCAGCAGTTCTCTCCTATACAATGAGCAGTTCTTC.

J is TRBJ2-1 and V is TRBV21-1; TRBD2, the table's D call, lacks a check against the DNA. TRBV21-1 is marked as a pseudogene. The CDR3 spans 16 residues. This CDR3 reads CASRLTVAGSYNEQFF. In DNA, the CDR3 is TGTGCCAGCAGATTAACCGTAGCAGGATCCTACAATGAGCAGTTCTTC.

This clonotype was counted a few times. The chain joins TRBV9 to TRBJ1-1; the D is unclear. The germline CDR1 and CDR2 sequences are SGDLS and YYNGEE. V lost 0 bases to trimming and J lost 1 base, with 7 bases between them. The CDR3 has 14 residues. The DNA of the CDR3 is TGTGCCAGCAGCGTAGGGCCGGAGAACACTGAAGCTTTCTTT. Protein product: CASSVGPENTEAFF.

The chain couples TRBV10-2 to TRBJ1-5; D is ambiguous. Germline assignment: CDR1 WSHSY and CDR2 SAAADI. Trimming stripped 7 bases from V and 1 base from J, with 11 bases between. This CDR3 is 14 amino acids long. CDR3 in DNA: TGCGCCAGCAAGGAGGGAGCGAGCAATCAGCCCCAGCATTTT. Protein sequence: CASKEGASNQPQHF.

This clonotype was seen more than once but under ten times. The chain links TRBV5-6 to TRBJ2-5; the D call may be TRBD1 or TRBD2 (6 bases each). V was shortened by 0 bases and J by 4 bases, with 16 bases between the two germline ends. CDR3 length: 16 amino acids. Germline CDR1 is SGHDT and CDR2 is YYEEEE. The CDR3 protein is CASSLGTGRSRETQYF. CDR3 DNA sequence: TGTGCCAGCAGCTTGGGAACAGGGAGGTCTCGAGAGACCCAGTACTTC.

The rearrangement uses TRBV5-1 and TRBJ1-1, with no clear D. Germline V lookup: CDR1 SGHRS, CDR2 YFSETQ. The V end lost 3 bases, the J end lost 6 bases, and 15 bases lay between the germline ends. CDR3 length: 14 residues. CDR3 DNA sequence: TGCGCCAGCAGCTACGATCGATTGGCCTCTGAAGCTTTCTTT. It yields the protein CASSYDRLASEAFF.

Comment on this clonotype: Being one base from a much bigger clone, this may be a read error. CDR3 sequence: CGAGRQGFDEQFF. For the CDR3, the DNA is TGCGGCGCCGGGCGACAGGGATTCGATGAGCAGTTCTTC. This sequence joins TRBV29-1 and TRBJ2-1, with TRBD1 matching 7 bases. Per the germline V gene, CDR1 is SQVTM and CDR2 is ANQGSEA. The CDR3 is 13 residues long.

This chain connects TRBV7-3 to TRBJ2-1; TRBD2 aligns across 13 bases. This CDR3 is built from 18 residues. The ends lost 5 bases at V and 0 bases at J; junction bases unmatched: 7. Germline-derived CDR1 and CDR2 are SGHTA and FQGTGA. As DNA, the CDR3 is TGTGCCAGCAGCCGACTAGCGGGGGGTCCTAGCTCCTACAATGAGCAGTTCTTC. Residues: CASSRLAGGPSSYNEQFF.

V is TRBV10-3 and J is TRBJ1-1; perhaps TRBD1 as D (5 bases). The length of the CDR3 is 15 residues. The germline CDR1 and CDR2 sequences are ENHRY and SYGVKD. The germline V and J ends were trimmed by 0 bases and 5 bases, with 13 bases remaining between them. CDR3 coding DNA: TGTGCCATCAGTGAGTCGGTCGAAGCAGGGACTGAAGCTTTCTTT. As protein: CAISESVEAGTEAFF.

This clonotype was counted once. The chain uses TRBV20-1 and TRBJ2-5; 11 bases agree with TRBD2. The better agreement between TRBJ2-7 and the DNA end casts doubt on the J call. The CDR3 covers 14 residues. CDR1 and CDR2 (germline): DFQATT, SNEGSKA (reference sequence). The DNA of the CDR3 is TGCAGTGCTGGTCTAGCGGGGGGCACTTCCGAGCAGTACTTC. Protein: CSAGLAGGTSEQYF.

On this clonotype itself: Compared with germline, one end of the junction differs, possibly owing to a read error. This CDR3 is CACSTSGVSYEQYF. The CDR3 DNA is TGCGCCTGCAGCACCAGCGGGGTGAGCTACGAGCAGTACTTC. The J gene is TRBJ2-7, the V gene TRBV4-1; 7 nucleotides align to TRBD2. CDR1 is MGHRA, CDR2 YSYEKL, per germline. This CDR3 spans 14 amino acids.

In this sample, this clonotype turned up a few times. This rearrangement joins TRBV10-3 to TRBJ2-7; a possible D gene is TRBD2 (6 bases). CDR1 is ENHRY, CDR2 SYGVKD, per germline. The CDR3 consists of 13 residues. Deletions cut 5 bases from V and 2 bases from J, with 10 bases between. The CDR3 DNA follows: TGTGCCATCAGTCGCGGGACCACCTACGAGCAGTACTTC. Its translation is CAISRGTTYEQYF.

This clonotype occurred a few times. The chain joins TRBV4-1 to TRBJ2-2; 10 bases line up with TRBD2. Germline loops: CDR1 MGHRA, CDR2 YSYEKL. This CDR3 has 15 residues. The junction had 3 bases not matched to a gene; V was cut back by 1 base and J by 7 bases. The CDR3 is CASSQGPSGSGELFF. The CDR3 nucleotides are TGCGCCAGCAGCCAAGGGCCTAGCGGGAGCGGGGAGCTGTTTTTT.

This chain uses TRBV29-1 with TRBJ2-7; 11 positions match TRBD1. In germline, CDR1 is SQVTM, CDR2 ANQGSEA. There are 14 residues in the CDR3. V lost 3 bases, J lost 5 bases, and 6 bases stayed unmatched. CDR3 sequence reads: CSVEDGTGGHEQYF. The CDR3, as DNA: TGCAGCGTTGAGGATGGGACAGGGGGTCACGAGCAGTACTTC.

V gene TRBV15 combines with J gene TRBJ2-2; 10 bases are a match to TRBD1. V lost 6 bases, J lost 6 bases, and 7 bases stayed unmatched. This CDR3 region has 15 residues. In germline, CDR1 is LNHNV, CDR2 YYDKDF (reference sequence). CDR3 DNA sequence: TGTGCCACCAGACGGGACAGGGGCTTTCCCGGGGAGCTGTTTTTT. This codes for CATRRDRGFPGELFF.

The V and J genes are TRBV5-4 and TRBJ2-5; 7 bases match TRBD2. CDR1 and CDR2 from the germline V gene are SGHNT and YYREEE (reference sequence). Germline trimming cut 3 bases from V and 3 bases from J; bases unmatched to any gene: 5. There are 14 residues in the CDR3. The CDR3: CASSWGLSKETQYF. Here the CDR3 DNA reads TGTGCCAGCAGCTGGGGACTATCAAAAGAGACCCAGTACTTC. Filled out from reference TRBV5-4 and TRBJ2-5, the complete variable domain reads ETGVTQSPTHLIKTRGQQVTLRCSSQSGHNTVSWYQQALGQGPQFIFQYYREEENGRGNFPPRFSGLQFPNYSSELNVNALELDDSALYLCASSWGLSKETQYFGPGTRLLVL.

A remark on this clonotype: A clone one base away is much larger, so this may be a read error. The chain has TRBV6-1 and TRBJ1-5; TRBD1 might be the D (5 bases). This CDR3 region has 18 residues. Trimming removed 5 bases from V and 5 bases from J, with 25 bases in between. Germline CDR1 reads MNHNS; CDR2 reads SASEGT. The CDR3 bases are TGTGCCAGCAGTCGAGACGACAGCTGTGGGTACTTGGATCAGCCCCAGCATTTT. The encoded protein is CASSRDDSCGYLDQPQHF.

The J gene is TRBJ2-5, the V gene TRBV10-1, with 8 bases matching TRBD1. CDR1 and CDR2 from the germline V gene are WNHNN and SYGVQD (reference sequence). This CDR3 is built from 15 residues. V lost 4 bases to trimming and J lost 2 bases; unmatched junction nucleotides: 6. The CDR3 DNA sequence: TGCGCCAGCAGTGGAGGGACAGGACTTCAAGAGACCCAGTACTTC. Translating it yields CASSGGTGLQETQYF.

This sequence joins TRBV4-1 and TRBJ1-5; 7 bases line up with TRBD1. Germline V lookup: CDR1 MGHRA, CDR2 YSYEKL. The CDR3 sequence is 16 residues long. With 0 bases clipped from V and 6 bases from J, the junction kept 8 bases outside the gene matches. CDR3 sequence reads: CASSQDPGGRVQPQHF. The CDR3 coding sequence is TGCGCCAGCAGCCAAGATCCAGGGGGGAGGGTTCAGCCCCAGCATTTT.

For this clonotype: A much bigger clone sits one base away, suggesting this may be a read error. The chain uses TRBV6-1 and TRBJ2-3; perhaps TRBD1 as D (6 bases). The germline CDR1 and CDR2 sequences are MNHNS and SASEGT. The CDR3 has 16 amino acids. DNA for the CDR3: TGTGTCAGCAGTGACGACAGGCTGGGGACCACAGATACGCAGTATTTT. Its translation: CVSSDDRLGTTDTQYF.

The sample holds a few counts of this clonotype. The chain recombines TRBV28 with TRBJ2-7; the match to TRBD2 covers 10 bases. The CDR3 is 16 amino acids. Trimming removed 4 bases from V and 5 bases from J; junction bases left unmatched: 11. CDR1 is MDHEN and CDR2 is SYDVKM in the germline V gene. DNA for the CDR3: TGTGCCAGCAGTTCCCTAAGACTAGCGGGTGTCAACGAGCAGTACTTC. It codes for CASSSLRLAGVNEQYF.

This clonotype showed up just a few times. The CDR3 region has the DNA TGCAGCGTTGGTCTAGCGAACACCGGGGAGCTGTTTTTT. Translation gives CSVGLANTGELFF. V usage is TRBV29-1 and J usage is TRBJ2-2; D is unresolved. Trimming pared 4 bases from V and 0 bases from J, leaving 6 bases between. The CDR3 has 13 amino acids. Germline V gives CDR1 SQVTM, CDR2 ANQGSEA.

This clonotype was detected ten times or more. The chain joins TRBV29-1 to TRBJ2-1; 13 bases align to TRBD2. V shed 6 bases and J 9 bases; nucleotides not matched to a gene: 11. Germline-derived CDR1 and CDR2 are SQVTM and ANQGSEA. The CDR3 has 15 residues. The CDR3 is CSVRRALAGGSEQFF. In DNA form, the CDR3 reads TGCAGCGTCCGCCGCGCACTAGCGGGAGGGAGTGAGCAGTTCTTC.

This chain connects TRBV7-9 to TRBJ2-2; TRBD1 might be the D (5 bases). The V and J ends lost 3 bases and 7 bases respectively, with 27 bases between them. The CDR3 sequence is 19 residues long. Germline V CDR1 and CDR2: SEHNR, FQNEAQ (reference sequence). The CDR3 loop reads CASSFRVGHGSGIIGELFF. The CDR3 coding sequence is TGTGCCAGCAGCTTCCGAGTTGGCCACGGATCAGGGATCATCGGGGAGCTGTTTTTT.

The sample holds a few counts of this clonotype. The chain recombines TRBV7-2 with TRBJ1-5; D is ambiguous. Deletions cut 1 base from V and 2 bases from J, with 12 bases between. Germline CDR1 SGHTA, CDR2 FQGNSA. There are 16 residues in the CDR3. Here the CDR3 reads CASSLVVGLGNQPQHF. DNA for the CDR3: TGTGCCAGCAGCTTAGTCGTGGGTCTGGGCAATCAGCCCCAGCATTTT.